Each of the 31 T cell receptor beta chains below was sequenced from the same sample in a study of T cell repertoires in cytomegalovirus infection. Their recognized antigens are unknown. TCRdb called the reads again in MiXCR, with one record for every CDR3 protein. The sample lists around 750,000 distinct CDR3 sequences; approximately 30% were seen once. Sequenced material: cultured CD8+ T cells from PBMCs, taken from culture after CMV antigen stimulation. These receptors all come from a human donor in good health (CMV status not recorded). Some clones in this sample may be carry-over from other donors' samples.

This clonotype has at least ten counts. The chain employs TRBV7-2 and TRBJ2-5; 8 bases map to TRBD2. This CDR3 spans 17 amino acids. Germline CDR1 is SGHTA and CDR2 is FQGNSA. Trimming took 0 bases from V and 5 from J; bases not matched to a gene: 11. The CDR3 DNA sequence: TGTGCCAGCAGCTTAGCAGCGGGGGTTCGGGGTTTGGAGACCCAGTACTTC. This encodes CASSLAAGVRGLETQYF.

There are a few counts of this clonotype. This rearrangement joins TRBV27 to TRBJ1-1, with no clear D. The V and J ends lost 5 bases and 1 base respectively, with 11 bases between them. CDR1 MNHEY and CDR2 SMNVEV come from the germline V gene (reference sequence). CDR3 length: 14 amino acids. The CDR3 DNA reads TGTGCCAGCAGTAGCGCCCGGGGGAACACTGAAGCTTTCTTT. It yields the protein CASSSARGNTEAFF.

The chain employs TRBV15 and TRBJ2-1; D is unclear. The V and J ends lost 3 bases and 4 bases respectively, with 10 bases between them. The CDR3 has 14 residues. Germline lookup yields CDR1 LNHNV and CDR2 YYDKDF (reference sequence). DNA of the CDR3: TGTGCCACCAGCAGTACTTGGGCTTACAATGAGCAGTTCTTC. This sequence encodes CATSSTWAYNEQFF.

This clonotype was observed a handful of times. V is TRBV6-2 or TRBV6-3 and J is TRBJ2-7, with D possibly matching TRBD1 (6 bases). The CDR3 is 15 amino acids. CDR1 MNHEY and CDR2 SVGEGT come from the germline V gene. The V gene lost 4 bases and the J gene lost 2 bases, with 15 bases spanning the gap. The CDR3 bases are TGTGCCAGCAGTTTCCTACAGGGAACTACCTACGAGCAGTACGTC. Protein sequence: CASSFLQGTTYEQYV.

This clonotype occurred a few times. The CDR3, as DNA: TGTGCCAGCAGTTTAGCGCCCATGAAGTTCGGGGGGAACTACAATGAGCAGTTCTTC. Protein: CASSLAPMKFGGNYNEQFF. The rearrangement joins TRBV12-3 or TRBV12-4 to TRBJ2-1; TRBD2 matches at 7 bases. V trimming: 0 bases; J trimming: 3 bases; junction bases outside the gene matches: 14. The length of the CDR3 is 19 residues.

This clonotype was recorded many times. The chain links TRBV7-9 to TRBJ2-7; D possibly uses TRBD1 or TRBD2 (5 bases each). There are 16 residues in the CDR3. Looked up from germline, CDR1 is SEHNR and CDR2 is FQNEAQ (reference sequence). V was cut by 5 bases and J by 5 bases, with 22 bases left in between. CDR3 DNA sequence: TGTGCCAGCAGCCAGGGACCTTCGTTGCCGGTCAACGAGCAGTACTTC. It encodes CASSQGPSLPVNEQYF. The variable domain in full, completed from reference TRBV7-9 and TRBJ2-7, reads DTGVSQNPRHKITKRGQNVTFRCDPISEHNRLYWYRQTLGQGPEFLTYFQNEAQLEKSRLLSDRFSAERPKGSFSTLEIQRTEQGDSAMYLCASSQGPSLPVNEQYFGPGTRLTVT.

A few counts support this clonotype. The J gene is TRBJ1-2, the V gene TRBV24-1; tentatively, D is TRBD1 (6 bases). Trimming shortened V by 4 bases and J by 2 bases, and 10 bases separated the two germline ends. This CDR3 region has 14 residues. CDR1 is KGHDR, CDR2 SFDVKD, per germline. The chain's CDR3 is CATSDKGQNYGYTF. The CDR3 nucleotides read TGTGCCACCAGTGACAAAGGACAGAACTATGGCTACACCTTC.

The V gene is TRBV4-1, the J gene TRBJ1-2; D remains unclear. Trimming left V 1 base short and J 6 bases short, with 12 bases between. CDR1 is MGHRA, CDR2 YSYEKL, per germline. CDR3 length: 14 residues. Written as DNA, the CDR3 is TGCGCCAGCAGCCAAGTTGCCCCTCTGGATGGCTACACCTTC. This codes for CASSQVAPLDGYTF.

The chain has TRBV27 and TRBJ1-4, with TRBD1 matching over 8 bases. The CDR3 length is 13 residues. Per the germline V gene, CDR1 is MNHEY and CDR2 is SMNVEV (reference sequence). V lost 5 bases, J lost 6 bases, and 2 bases stayed unmatched. DNA for the CDR3: TGTGCCAGCAGTCTACAGGGGGATGAAAAACTGTTTTTT. Translation gives CASSLQGDEKLFF.

The rearrangement joins TRBV7-6 to TRBJ1-1; unclear D gene. Germline CDR1 reads SGHVS; CDR2 reads FNYEAQ. Trimming pared 1 base from V and 4 bases from J, leaving 13 bases between. The CDR3 has 15 residues. The CDR3 nucleotides read TGTGCCAGCAGCTTAGGTGACACAGTCTCCACTGAAGCTTTCTTT. Translated: CASSLGDTVSTEAFF.

This chain uses TRBV4-1 with TRBJ1-2; unclear D gene. The length of the CDR3 is 17 residues. CDR1 and CDR2 (germline): MGHRA, YSYEKL. V dropped 4 bases and J dropped 4 bases, with 22 bases sitting between them. For the CDR3, the DNA is TGCGCCAGCAGCCCCTTCCCAGGACGTGAAAACTCCTATGGCTACACCTTC. This translates into CASSPFPGRENSYGYTF.

V usage is TRBV2 and J usage is TRBJ2-7; D may be TRBD1 (6 bases). CDR1 and CDR2 (germline): SNHLY, FYNNEI. This CDR3 is 13 amino acids long. The V gene lost 6 bases and the J gene lost 7 bases, with 16 bases spanning the gap. For the CDR3, the DNA is TGTGCCAGCAGATCGACAGGCTCGAAAGAGCAGTACTTC. Protein product: CASRSTGSKEQYF.

The V and J genes are TRBV19 and TRBJ2-3, with D maybe TRBD1 (5 bases). Germline CDR1 is LNHDA and CDR2 is SQIVND (reference sequence). V gave up 4 bases and J gave up 3 bases, with 20 bases separating them. There are 17 residues in the CDR3. In nucleotides, the CDR3 is TGTGCCAGTAGTAACCGACAGTTCGAGGCCCCGACAGATACGCAGTATTTT. It is translated as CASSNRQFEAPTDTQYF.

This sequence joins TRBV25-1 and TRBJ2-1; the match to TRBD1 covers 7 bases. Trimming removed 5 bases from V and 4 bases from J; junction bases left unmatched: 17. Germline CDR1 is MGHDK and CDR2 is SYGVNS. This CDR3 has 18 amino acids. The CDR3 DNA reads TGTGCCAGCAGTCCCCCCCGGGGTACAGGGGAAACATACAATGAGCAGTTCTTC. Translating gives CASSPPRGTGETYNEQFF.

This clonotype was seen ten or more times. The chain couples TRBV7-6 to TRBJ2-5, with 10 bases identical to TRBD1. V shed 4 bases and J 5 bases; nucleotides not matched to a gene: 10. The CDR3 consists of 16 residues. CDR1 is SGHVS, CDR2 FNYEAQ, per germline. The CDR3 sequence: CASSSDVTGGDETQYF. The CDR3 DNA reads TGTGCCAGCAGCTCAGACGTGACAGGGGGCGACGAGACCCAGTACTTC.

The chain employs TRBV7-6 and TRBJ2-7, with D maybe TRBD2 (5 bases). Germline V gene sequence: CDR1 SGHVS, CDR2 FNYEAQ. V was trimmed by 0 bases and J by 2 bases, leaving 8 bases between them. The CDR3 totals 14 residues. CDR3 in DNA: TGTGCCAGCAGCTTAGCGGACGGGGCCTACGAGCAGTACTTC. Translated: CASSLADGAYEQYF.

The rearrangement uses TRBV12-5 and TRBJ2-5, with 8 bases identical to TRBD1. V lost 5 bases to trimming and J lost 4 bases; unmatched junction nucleotides: 12. Per the germline V gene, CDR1 is LGHNT and CDR2 is FRNRAP. This CDR3 spans 16 amino acids. CDR3 region: CASGGVGTGLRETQYF. For the CDR3, the DNA is TGTGCTAGTGGTGGGGTAGGGACAGGCCTCAGAGAGACCCAGTACTTC.

This chain uses TRBV11-3 with TRBJ2-1; possible D gene TRBD1, 7 bases. Germline lookup yields CDR1 SGHNT and CDR2 YENEEA. The CDR3 is 14 amino acids. Trimming removed 5 bases at V and 8 bases at J, with 16 bases between. This CDR3 is CASSPGTAGYEQFF. The DNA for the CDR3 is TGTGCCAGCAGCCCAGGGACAGCGGGTTATGAGCAGTTCTTC.

Ten or more counts support this clonotype. The chain joins TRBV6-1 to TRBJ2-4; TRBD1 matches at 9 bases. V shed 4 bases and J 0 bases; nucleotides not matched to a gene: 4. The CDR3 is 16 residues long. The germline V gene has CDR1 MNHNS and CDR2 SASEGT. This CDR3 is CASSGDRASAKNIQYF. As DNA, the CDR3 is TGTGCCAGCAGTGGGGACAGGGCATCAGCCAAAAACATTCAGTACTTC.

The chain carries TRBV5-4 and TRBJ2-2; 9 bases are shared with TRBD1. Germline CDR1 and CDR2: SGHNT and YYREEE (reference sequence). Trimming removed 3 bases from V and 6 bases from J; junction bases left unmatched: 9. The CDR3 is 16 amino acids. Here the CDR3 reads CASSSPGQGRPGELFF. DNA for the CDR3: TGTGCCAGCAGCTCCCCGGGACAGGGTCGGCCCGGGGAGCTGTTTTTT.

This clonotype came up many times. This chain uses TRBV27 with TRBJ2-1; no definite D call. This CDR3 contains 11 residues. Trimming took off 7 bases at V and 3 bases at J, with 4 bases between the two ends. The germline CDR1 and CDR2 sequences are MNHEY and SMNVEV (reference sequence). The DNA for the CDR3 is TGTGCCAGCACGGGCTACAATGAGCAGTTCTTC. This gives the protein CASTGYNEQFF.

This clonotype was observed once. This chain uses TRBV14 with TRBJ2-2, with D unclear. Germline V gene data show CDR1 as SGHDN and CDR2 as FVKESK. Trimming cost V 0 bases and J 1 base, with 6 bases left between them. The CDR3 is 15 amino acids. Written as DNA, the CDR3 is TGTGCCAGCAGCCAAGATTGGAGGAACACCGGGGAGCTGTTTTTT. Protein product: CASSQDWRNTGELFF.

About this clonotype: A much larger clonotype is one base distant, so this may be a read error. The chain combines TRBV7-8 with TRBJ2-6; 7 bases align to TRBD2. The CDR3 is 17 residues long. Germline loops: CDR1 SGHVS, CDR2 FQNEAQ. The CDR3, as DNA: TGTGCCAGCAACTTACTCGGGGGGACCTCTGGGGCCAACGTCCTGACTTTC. This gives the protein CASNLLGGTSGANVLTF.

The chain recombines TRBV25-1 with TRBJ2-2; D is unclear. Trimming stripped 6 bases from V and 7 bases from J, with 15 bases between. There are 14 residues in the CDR3. CDR1 is MGHDK and CDR2 is SYGVNS in the germline V gene. The CDR3 DNA is TGTGCCAGCAGACGAGGAAGGGCCCACGGGGAGCTGTTTTTT. Translation: CASRRGRAHGELFF.

Regarding this clonotype: At one boundary the junction diverges from the germline segment, which might be a read error. The rearrangement joins TRBV6-6 to TRBJ1-1; 7 positions agree with TRBD1. The V gene's germline CDR1 is MNHNY and CDR2 SVGAGI (reference sequence). The CDR3 contains 17 residues. The CDR3 coding sequence is TGTGCCGGCAGTTATTCGCCTGAGGGGGCCCCAGTCGAAGAAGCTTTCTTT. It is translated as CAGSYSPEGAPVEEAFF.

The chain links TRBV14 to TRBJ1-6, with TRBD1 as a possible D gene (5 bases). Between the trimmed V and J ends, which lost 3 bases and 8 bases, there was a span of 8 bases. CDR1 and CDR2 (germline): SGHDN, FVKESK. The CDR3 totals 13 residues. For the CDR3, the DNA is TGTGCCAGCAGCCATGGGGGACATTCACCCCTCCACTTT. Protein sequence: CASSHGGHSPLHF. Full variable domain (outside the CDR3, taken from reference TRBV14 and TRBJ1-6): EAGVTQFPSHSVIEKGQTVTLRCDPISGHDNLYWYRRVMGKEIKFLLHFVKESKQDESGMPNNRFLAERTGGTYSTLKVQPAELEDSGVYFCASSHGGHSPLHFGNGTRLTVT.

The V gene is TRBV6-5, the J gene TRBJ2-7; TRBD2 is a possible D gene (6 bases). Germline-derived CDR1 and CDR2 are MNHEY and SVGAGI. The V and J ends lost 2 bases and 1 base respectively, with 12 bases between them. This CDR3 contains 15 residues. CDR3 in DNA: TGTGCCAGCAGTTACGCGGACGGGAGATCCTACGAGCAGTACTTC. It is translated as CASSYADGRSYEQYF.

This clonotype came up a few times. The gene calls are TRBV4-2 and TRBJ2-3; D may correspond to TRBD1 or TRBD2 (5 bases each). The CDR3 runs to 15 residues. V gave up 3 bases and J gave up 3 bases, with 13 bases separating them. Germline V gives CDR1 LGHNA, CDR2 YNFKEQ. Here the CDR3 reads CASSQSGTLTDTQYF. In nucleotides, the CDR3 is TGTGCCAGCAGCCAGTCCGGGACCCTGACAGATACGCAGTATTTT.

This chain connects TRBV4-1 to TRBJ2-5; 8 nucleotides align to TRBD2. The CDR3 sequence is 14 residues long. V lost 2 bases to trimming and J lost 3 bases; unmatched junction nucleotides: 2. Germline CDR1 reads MGHRA; CDR2 reads YSYEKL. The CDR3 region has the DNA TGCGCCAGCAGCCAAAGAGCGGGGGAAGAGACCCAGTACTTC. Translation: CASSQRAGEETQYF.

This clonotype was seen a handful of times. This chain uses TRBV27 with TRBJ2-3; possible D gene TRBD1, 6 bases. The CDR3 contains 14 residues. CDR1 and CDR2 (germline): MNHEY, SMNVEV (reference sequence). The V end lost 3 bases, the J end lost 5 bases, and 12 bases lay between the germline ends. As DNA, the CDR3 is TGTGCCAGCAGTTTCCAGGGGCTCGGAGATACGCAGTATTTT. This sequence encodes CASSFQGLGDTQYF.

The chain couples TRBV19 to TRBJ2-1; a possible D gene is TRBD1 (5 bases). Germline V lookup: CDR1 LNHDA, CDR2 SQIVND (reference sequence). The CDR3 is 16 amino acids. V lost 0 bases and J lost 2, with 11 bases in between. This chain's CDR3 is CASSIEQGRAYNEQFF. CDR3 DNA: TGTGCCAGTAGTATAGAGCAGGGTCGAGCCTACAATGAGCAGTTCTTC.